These T cell receptor beta chains were read from a single sample in a study of T cell responses to AZD1222 COVID-19 vaccine. Profiled with immunoSEQ multiplex PCR; TCRdb holds only in-frame clones, not every one. The sample lists 15,000 to 17,000 clones; about nine tenths were seen once. The starting material was peripheral blood, obtained 28 days after the second AZD1222 dose. The receptor set was obtained from an adult who received the AZD1222 COVID-19 vaccine. Each CDR3 is given without its conserved first and last residue. A D gene is named only where the DNA matches it firmly. A clone size is listed for some rows: how often the clone was seen (once, few, many), or a class if it is expanded.

-	TRBV2	TRBD1	ASSVALPGQGNSPLH
-	TRBV6-6	TRBD1	ASSPSPGQGSYEQF
-	TRBV27	-	ASSLYLGRGYT
-	TRBV19	TRBD1	ASSIRGGLSPLH
-	TRBV18	-	ASSPRTIDNSPLH
-	TRBV7-2	-	ASSLVGAGNTEAF
-	TRBV28	TRBD1	ASSVLQGAVELF
-	TRBV5-1	TRBD2	ASSFTSGGRSTGELF
few	TRBV7-9	-	ASSLQNLGTAGQWGEQF
once	TRBV30	-	AWSTRSSNYGYT
-	TRBV24-1	-	ATSDEGRGKWPQH
-	TRBV7-9	TRBD1	ASSLGTGGSYNEQF
-	TRBV21-1	-	ASGRASEQF
-	TRBV9	-	ASSFQGLNTEAF
-	TRBV5-8	-	ASSFTGGQSAHEQY
once	TRBV28	-	ASSVGPNTGELF
once	TRBV7-2	-	ASSLAKGATNEKLF
-	TRBV5-1	TRBD2	ASSTGLAGGLGTDTQY
-	TRBV11-2	TRBD1	ASSRDRYEQY
-	TRBV28	-	ASSPLGETEAF
few	TRBV28	-	ASLDGSTDTQY
once	TRBV10-3	-	AISESGGGILPYEQY
-	TRBV5-1	-	ASSLSPSSTDTQY
few	TRBV12-3/TRBV12-4	-	ASSSGIEAF
-	TRBV7-2	-	ASSPDGRGPLRNTQY
-	TRBV7-9	-	ASSLGAVSYNSPLH
-	TRBV5-1	-	ASSLGGSGTEAF
-	TRBV3-1/TRBV3-2	TRBD2	ASSQDRGDWQY
-	TRBV29-1	-	SVEEAAKNTEAF
-	TRBV5-6	-	ASRRATEAF
few	TRBV5-1	-	ASSLEGQYNEQF
-	TRBV3-1/TRBV3-2	-	ASSQPGTYEQY
-	TRBV19	-	ASSPTMDTEAF
-	TRBV5-1	-	ASSRDGDSEQY
once	TRBV12-3/TRBV12-4	TRBD1	ASSRPGQGEQY
-	TRBV28	-	ASTAGNNYGYT
-	TRBV6-9	-	ASSHIINLNTEAF
-	TRBV2	-	ASSVGEAF
-	TRBV2	-	ATVGSPNTEAF
-	TRBV9	TRBD2	ASSTGLAYYNEQF
-	TRBV7-3	TRBD2	ASSLTAGGGGDTQY
-	TRBV7-8	-	ASSLGRQETQY
-	TRBV5-1	TRBD2	ASRQEGIAGDYEQY
-	TRBV28	-	ASSLGGADSAF
-	TRBV19	-	ASSRMSGYGYT
few	TRBV4-1	-	ASSQEWGVTEAF
-	TRBV5-1	TRBD1	ASSGGQGSYNEQF
once	TRBV7-2	TRBD2	ASSLEGFSSGYNEQF